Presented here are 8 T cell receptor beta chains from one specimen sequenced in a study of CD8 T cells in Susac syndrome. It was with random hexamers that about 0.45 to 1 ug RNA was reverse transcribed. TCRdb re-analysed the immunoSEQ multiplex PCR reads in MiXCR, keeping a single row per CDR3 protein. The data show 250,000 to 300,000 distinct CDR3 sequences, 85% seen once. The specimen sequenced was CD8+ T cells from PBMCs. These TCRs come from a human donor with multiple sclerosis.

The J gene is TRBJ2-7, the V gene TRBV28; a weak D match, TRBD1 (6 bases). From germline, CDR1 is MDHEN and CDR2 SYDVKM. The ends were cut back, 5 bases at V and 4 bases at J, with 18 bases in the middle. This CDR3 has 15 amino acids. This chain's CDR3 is CASSIQGFGLYEQYF. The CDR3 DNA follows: TGTGCCAGCAGTATACAGGGATTTGGGTTATACGAGCAGTACTTC.

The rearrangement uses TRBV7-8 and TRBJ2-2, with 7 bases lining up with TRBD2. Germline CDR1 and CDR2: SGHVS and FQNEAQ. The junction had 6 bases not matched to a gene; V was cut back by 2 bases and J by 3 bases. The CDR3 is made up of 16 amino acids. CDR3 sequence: CASSLFLADYTGELFF. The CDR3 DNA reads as TGTGCCAGCAGCTTATTTCTAGCGGATTACACCGGGGAGCTGTTTTTT. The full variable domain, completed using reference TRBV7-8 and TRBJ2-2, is GAGVSQSPRYKVAKRGQDVALRCDPISGHVSLFWYQQALGQGPEFLTYFQNEAQLDKSGLPSDRFFAERPEGSVSTLKIQRTQQEDSAVYLCASSLFLADYTGELFFGEGSRLTVL.

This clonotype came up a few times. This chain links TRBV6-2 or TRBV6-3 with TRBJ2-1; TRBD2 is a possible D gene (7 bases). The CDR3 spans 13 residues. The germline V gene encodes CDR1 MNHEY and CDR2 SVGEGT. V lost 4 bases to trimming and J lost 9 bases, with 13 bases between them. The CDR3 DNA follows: TGTGCCAGCAGTTTGGGGGGGGGCAGTGAGCAGTTCTTC. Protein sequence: CASSLGGGSEQFF.

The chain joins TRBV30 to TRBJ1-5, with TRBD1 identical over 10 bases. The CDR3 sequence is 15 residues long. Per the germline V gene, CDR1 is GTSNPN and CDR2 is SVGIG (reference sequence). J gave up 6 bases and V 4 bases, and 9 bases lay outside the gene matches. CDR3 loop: CAWTTGQGLGQPQHF. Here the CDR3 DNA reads TGTGCCTGGACAACGGGACAGGGGTTGGGTCAGCCCCAGCATTTT.

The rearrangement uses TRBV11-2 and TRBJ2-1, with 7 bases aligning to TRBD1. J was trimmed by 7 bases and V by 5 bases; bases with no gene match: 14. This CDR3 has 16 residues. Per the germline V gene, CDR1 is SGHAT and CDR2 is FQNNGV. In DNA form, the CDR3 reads TGTGCCAGCAGCCCCCCGGTCAGGGGACAGAAGAATGAGCAGTTCTTC. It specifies CASSPPVRGQKNEQFF.

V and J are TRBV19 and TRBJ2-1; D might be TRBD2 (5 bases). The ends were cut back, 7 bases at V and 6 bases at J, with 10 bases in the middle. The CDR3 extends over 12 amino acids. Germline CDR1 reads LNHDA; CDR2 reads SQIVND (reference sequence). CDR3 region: CASTFGGNEQFF. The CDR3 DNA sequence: TGTGCCAGTACTTTTGGAGGCAATGAGCAGTTCTTC.

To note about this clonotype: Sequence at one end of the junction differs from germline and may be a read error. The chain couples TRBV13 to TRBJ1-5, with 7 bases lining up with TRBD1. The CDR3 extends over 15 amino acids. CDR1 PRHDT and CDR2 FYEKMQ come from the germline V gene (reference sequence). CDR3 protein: CASSSGTVVNKPQHF. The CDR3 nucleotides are TGTGCCAGCAGTTCCGGGACAGTCGTCAATAAGCCCCAGCATTTT.

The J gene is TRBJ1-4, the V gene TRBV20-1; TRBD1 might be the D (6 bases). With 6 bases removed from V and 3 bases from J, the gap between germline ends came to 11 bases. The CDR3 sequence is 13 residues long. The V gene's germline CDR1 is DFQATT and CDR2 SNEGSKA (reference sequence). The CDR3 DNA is TGCAGTGCGCAGGGGCTACCTAATGAAAAACTGTTTTTT. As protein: CSAQGLPNEKLFF.